The 27 T cell receptor beta chains given below trace back to one sample, sequenced in a study of T cells in Graves' hyperthyroidism and ophthalmopathy. Researchers took RNA transcripts and amplified the TCR beta CDR3 regions from them. A first-round RT-PCR of the TCR CDR3 used the HTBI primer set. TCRdb called the multiplex PCR reads again in MiXCR, with one record for every CDR3 protein. The profile shows fewer than 300,000 distinct CDR3 sequences, 25% to 30% of them singletons. Sequenced material: blood. Source of these receptors: a man aged 40-55 years with Graves' hyperthyroidism that later progressed to Graves' ophthalmopathy.

The chain has TRBV12-3 or TRBV12-4 and TRBJ1-5; 10 nucleotides line up with TRBD1. CDR3 length: 16 amino acids. V lost 4 bases, J lost 3 bases, and 6 bases stayed unmatched. The DNA of the CDR3 is TGTGCCAGCAGTTCCCGGGACAGGGGCGCCAATCAGCCCCAGCATTTT. Its protein product is CASSSRDRGANQPQHF.

This clonotype was detected many times. The chain uses TRBV5-1 and TRBJ1-5, with no clear D. The CDR3 sequence is 13 residues long. CDR1 and CDR2 (germline): SGHRS, YFSETQ. V lost 3 bases and J lost 4, with 8 bases in between. The CDR3 DNA sequence: TGCGCCAGCAGCTCGGATAAGAATCAGCCCCAGCATTTT. Translating gives CASSSDKNQPQHF.

This clonotype was counted ten times or more. The chain carries TRBV20-1 and TRBJ2-2; D not certain. Trimming cost V 6 bases and J 2 bases, with 13 bases left between them. This CDR3 spans 14 amino acids. The germline gives CDR1 DFQATT, CDR2 SNEGSKA (reference sequence). CDR3 sequence (DNA): TGCAGTGCCGCAACCCAGCTTAACACCGGGGAGCTGTTTTTT. Translation: CSAATQLNTGELFF.

Many counts were recorded for this clonotype. The V call is TRBV15, the J call TRBJ1-1, with TRBD1 matching over 8 bases. Germline lookup yields CDR1 LNHNV and CDR2 YYDKDF (reference sequence). CDR3 size: 13 residues. Trimming removed 4 bases from V and 8 bases from J; junction bases left unmatched: 6. The CDR3 loop reads CATSKGQGREAFF. The CDR3 region has the DNA TGTGCCACCAGCAAAGGACAGGGTAGAGAAGCTTTCTTT. The full variable domain, completed using reference TRBV15 and TRBJ1-1, is DAMVIQNPRYQVTQFGKPVTLSCSQTLNHNVMYWYQQKSSQAPKLLFHYYDKDFNNEADTPDNFQSRRPNTSFCFLDIRSPGLGDTAMYLCATSKGQGREAFFGQGTRLTVV.

This sequence joins TRBV28 and TRBJ2-5; no firm D call. V was cut by 3 bases and J by 5 bases, with 16 bases left in between. Germline CDR1 reads MDHEN; CDR2 reads SYDVKM. The CDR3 totals 15 residues. CDR3 nucleotides: TGTGCCAGCAGTTTTCGGGCGGTCCCGAGGGAGACCCAGTACTTC. Translating it yields CASSFRAVPRETQYF.

This clonotype was counted ten times or more. V usage is TRBV24-1 and J usage is TRBJ1-1; 8 bases line up with TRBD1. The CDR3 loop spans 14 amino acids. Germline CDR1 and CDR2: KGHDR and SFDVKD. Losses at the gene ends were 5 bases for V and 4 bases for J; bases not matched to a gene: 5. The CDR3 DNA reads TGTGCCACCAGTGGGACAGGGCGGAGCACTGAAGCTTTCTTT. It encodes CATSGTGRSTEAFF.

This clonotype was picked up many times. The V and J genes are TRBV28 and TRBJ1-2, with D unresolved. V lost 5 bases to trimming and J lost 0 bases, with 16 bases between them. Looked up from germline, CDR1 is MDHEN and CDR2 is SYDVKM. This CDR3 is built from 16 residues. CDR3 bases: TGTGCCAGCAGTCTCCCCCCCCCCCAGGCTAACTATGGCTACACCTTC. Translation: CASSLPPPQANYGYTF.

This clonotype was seen repeatedly, ten times or more. This chain joins TRBV12-3 or TRBV12-4 and TRBJ2-3; either TRBD1 or TRBD2 may supply D (5 bases each). V was pared by 5 bases and J by 1 base, with 13 bases between. This CDR3 contains 15 residues. The DNA for the CDR3 is TGTGCCAGCAGTCCCAAGGGGAGCGGCACAGATACGCAGTATTTT. It specifies CASSPKGSGTDTQYF.

This clonotype was counted many times. The chain is built from TRBV10-3 and TRBJ2-7, with no clear D. V was pared by 2 bases and J by 0 bases, with 14 bases between. The CDR3 runs to 16 residues. Germline CDR1 ENHRY, CDR2 SYGVKD. The CDR3 protein is CAISEPGRTSSYEQYF. The CDR3 nucleotides read TGTGCCATCAGTGAGCCTGGCCGTACAAGCTCCTACGAGCAGTACTTC.

The chain employs TRBV5-8 and TRBJ1-2; D is uncertain. CDR3 size: 15 residues. CDR1 is SGHTS and CDR2 is YDEGEE in the germline V gene. V was pared by 0 bases and J by 0 bases, with 9 bases between. The CDR3 protein is CASSLVSESNYGYTF. The DNA for the CDR3 is TGTGCCAGCAGCTTGGTTTCGGAGTCTAACTATGGCTACACCTTC.

Ten or more counts support this clonotype. The chain combines TRBV3-1 with TRBJ1-2; perhaps TRBD1 as D (5 bases). V lost 2 bases to trimming and J lost 6 bases, with 10 bases between them. The CDR3 has 13 residues. The germline V gene has CDR1 LGHDT and CDR2 YNNKEL (reference sequence). The CDR3: CASSQQGKNGYTF. Here the CDR3 DNA reads TGTGCCAGCAGCCAACAGGGTAAGAATGGCTACACCTTC.

This clonotype was detected many times. This chain links TRBV24-1 with TRBJ1-5; 7 bases are shared with TRBD1. CDR3 length: 15 residues. Losses at the gene ends were 3 bases for V and 9 bases for J; bases not matched to a gene: 10. The germline V gene has CDR1 KGHDR and CDR2 SFDVKD. CDR3: CATSDHRDSRGPQHF. In nucleotides, the CDR3 is TGTGCCACCAGTGATCACCGGGACAGCCGAGGGCCCCAGCATTTT.

This clonotype occurred many times. This chain connects TRBV20-1 to TRBJ2-5; D remains ambiguous. CDR3 length equals 15 residues. Germline lookup yields CDR1 DFQATT and CDR2 SNEGSKA (reference sequence). Trimming left V 4 bases short and J 2 bases short, with 17 bases between. The CDR3 DNA reads as TGCAGTGCTATAAAGTTCCAAGGCGTACAAGAGACCCAGTACTTC. This translates into CSAIKFQGVQETQYF.

The chain carries TRBV19 and TRBJ1-5; perhaps TRBD1 as D (5 bases). In germline, CDR1 is LNHDA, CDR2 SQIVND (reference sequence). The V end lost 3 bases, the J end lost 6 bases, and 9 bases lay between the germline ends. The CDR3 has 13 residues. CDR3 amino acids: CASSMGLIQPQHF. The CDR3, as DNA: TGTGCCAGTAGTATGGGACTTATTCAGCCCCAGCATTTT.

This clonotype was recorded at least ten times. The V gene is TRBV24-1, the J gene TRBJ1-2; 10 positions agree with TRBD1. With V trimmed by 3 bases and J by 5 bases, 8 bases remained unmatched. Germline assignment: CDR1 KGHDR and CDR2 SFDVKD. The CDR3 is 16 residues long. The CDR3 loop reads CATSDGRTGGIYGYTF. The CDR3 nucleotides read TGTGCCACCAGTGATGGCAGGACAGGGGGTATTTATGGCTACACCTTC.

This clonotype was counted at least ten times. This rearrangement joins TRBV6-1 to TRBJ1-1; no firm D call. V lost 1 base and J lost 0, with 6 bases in between. CDR3 size: 14 residues. Germline CDR1 MNHNS, CDR2 SASEGT. The CDR3 DNA follows: TGTGCCAGCAGTGAAGGAGGGATGAACACTGAAGCTTTCTTT. Its translation: CASSEGGMNTEAFF.

This clonotype was detected many times. Written as DNA, the CDR3 is TGTGCCAGCAGCCAAGCCCACGCCTACGAGCAGTACTTC. Its translation: CASSQAHAYEQYF. The chain combines TRBV4-2 with TRBJ2-7; no reliable D call. Germline V gene data show CDR1 as LGHNA and CDR2 as YNFKEQ. Deletions cut 1 base from V and 2 bases from J, with 6 bases between. The CDR3 totals 13 residues.

This clonotype has ten or more counts. The V call is TRBV12-3 or TRBV12-4, the J call TRBJ2-7; D may be TRBD2 (6 bases). The CDR3 sequence is 14 residues long. Trimming pared 4 bases from V and 6 bases from J, leaving 16 bases between. This chain's CDR3 is CASSSALTSSEQYF. The CDR3, as DNA: TGTGCCAGCAGTTCCGCCCTAACTAGCTCCGAGCAGTACTTC.

The chain carries TRBV28 and TRBJ1-1; 8 bases fit TRBD1. Germline-derived CDR1 and CDR2 are MDHEN and SYDVKM. The CDR3 runs to 13 residues. The junction had 7 bases not matched to a gene; V was cut back by 8 bases and J by 5 bases. CDR3 sequence (DNA): TGTGCCAGCCGTCGGAGGGACAGGACTGAAGCTTTCTTT. It yields the protein CASRRRDRTEAFF. The full variable domain, its missing parts supplied by reference TRBV28 and TRBJ1-1, is DVKVTQSSRYLVKRTGEKVFLECVQDMDHENMFWYRQDPGLGLRLIYFSYDVKMKEKGDIPEGYSVSREKKERFSLILESASTNQTSMYLCASRRRDRTEAFFGQGTRLTVV.

This clonotype was seen repeatedly, ten times or more. The V and J genes are TRBV20-1 and TRBJ1-1; the D is unclear. The germline V gene encodes CDR1 DFQATT and CDR2 SNEGSKA (reference sequence). The V end lost 1 base, the J end lost 3 bases, and 12 bases lay between the germline ends. This CDR3 is built from 14 residues. The CDR3 protein is CSARVGRRDTEAFF. Written as DNA, the CDR3 is TGCAGTGCTAGAGTAGGGAGGAGGGACACTGAAGCTTTCTTT.

The chain is built from TRBV12-3 or TRBV12-4 and TRBJ2-7; a weak D match, TRBD2 (5 bases). Trimming took off 3 bases at V and 4 bases at J, with 10 bases between the two ends. This CDR3 spans 13 amino acids. The CDR3 region is CASSFQAAYEQYF. CDR3 sequence (DNA): TGTGCCAGCAGTTTCCAAGCGGCATACGAGCAGTACTTC.

This clonotype has at least ten counts. The chain links TRBV3-1 to TRBJ1-1; D is uncertain. CDR1 LGHDT and CDR2 YNNKEL come from the germline V gene (reference sequence). This CDR3 region has 16 residues. The V and J ends lost 0 bases and 0 bases respectively, with 11 bases between them. The CDR3: CASSQDPGRLNTEAFF. Here the CDR3 DNA reads TGTGCCAGCAGCCAAGACCCGGGTAGGCTGAACACTGAAGCTTTCTTT. Full variable domain (rest looked up from reference TRBV3-1 and TRBJ1-1): DTAVSQTPKYLVTQMGNDKSIKCEQNLGHDTMYWYKQDSKKFLKIMFSYNNKELIINETVPNRFSPKSPDKAHLNLHINSLELGDSAVYFCASSQDPGRLNTEAFFGQGTRLTVV.

This clonotype turned up a few times. The chain carries TRBV5-5 and TRBJ2-7; a possible D gene is TRBD1 (6 bases). V lost 9 bases, J lost 0 bases, and 10 bases lay in between. Germline V gives CDR1 SGHKS, CDR2 YYEKEE (reference sequence). This CDR3 is built from 12 residues. This chain's CDR3 is CATKDSSYEQYF. Here the CDR3 DNA reads TGTGCCACAAAGGACAGCTCCTACGAGCAGTACTTC.

The J gene is TRBJ2-7, the V gene TRBV20-1, with a possible D match to TRBD1 (6 bases). This CDR3 is 13 amino acids long. V dropped 0 bases and J dropped 4 bases, with 10 bases sitting between them. Germline CDR1 DFQATT, CDR2 SNEGSKA (reference sequence). CDR3 bases: TGCAGTGCTAGAGATGGACAGATATACGAGCAGTACTTC. It specifies CSARDGQIYEQYF.

The table lists this clonotype with many counts. This sequence joins TRBV20-1 and TRBJ1-2, with D hard to call. Germline loops: CDR1 DFQATT, CDR2 SNEGSKA (reference sequence). The CDR3 is 14 amino acids. Trimming stripped 0 bases from V and 4 bases from J, with 12 bases between. The CDR3 coding sequence is TGCAGTGCTAGAGAAGTGAGAGGGCTCTATGGCTACACCTTC. It codes for CSAREVRGLYGYTF.

This clonotype was observed at least ten times. V is TRBV24-1 and J is TRBJ2-2; 8 nucleotides agree with TRBD1. The CDR3 covers 14 residues. Trimming at V came to 10 bases and at J to 5 bases, leaving 8 bases not matched to a gene. Germline loops: CDR1 KGHDR, CDR2 SFDVKD. DNA of the CDR3: TGTGCCACTTCGACAGGGGATTTGACCGGGGAGCTGTTTTTT. Its translation is CATSTGDLTGELFF.

This clonotype was counted many times. This sequence joins TRBV4-1 and TRBJ2-7, with TRBD2 matching over 14 bases. This CDR3 contains 15 residues. Germline trimming cut 5 bases from V and 6 bases from J; bases unmatched to any gene: 6. Per germline, CDR1 MGHRA and CDR2 YSYEKL. In DNA, the CDR3 is TGCGCCAGCAGCTGGACTAGCGGGAGGACCGGCGAGCAGTACTTC. It encodes CASSWTSGRTGEQYF.